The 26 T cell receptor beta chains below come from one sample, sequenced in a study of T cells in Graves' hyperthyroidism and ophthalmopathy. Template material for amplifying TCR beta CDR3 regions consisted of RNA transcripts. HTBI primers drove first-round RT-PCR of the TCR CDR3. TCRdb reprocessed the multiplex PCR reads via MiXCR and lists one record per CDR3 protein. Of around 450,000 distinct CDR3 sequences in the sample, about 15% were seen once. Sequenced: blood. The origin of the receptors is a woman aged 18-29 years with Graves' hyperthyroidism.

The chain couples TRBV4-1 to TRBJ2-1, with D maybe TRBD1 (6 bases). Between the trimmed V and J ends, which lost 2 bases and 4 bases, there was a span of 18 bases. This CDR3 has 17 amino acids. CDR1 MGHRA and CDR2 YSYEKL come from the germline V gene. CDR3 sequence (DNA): TGCGCCAGCAGCCAAACCCCAGGGGTAGCAGAATACAATGAGCAGTTCTTC. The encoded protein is CASSQTPGVAEYNEQFF.

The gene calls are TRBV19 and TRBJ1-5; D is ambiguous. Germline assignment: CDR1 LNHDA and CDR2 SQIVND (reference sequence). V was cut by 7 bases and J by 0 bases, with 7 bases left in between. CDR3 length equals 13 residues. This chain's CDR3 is CASTVVSNQPQHF. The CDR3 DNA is TGTGCCAGTACGGTGGTTAGCAATCAGCCCCAGCATTTT.

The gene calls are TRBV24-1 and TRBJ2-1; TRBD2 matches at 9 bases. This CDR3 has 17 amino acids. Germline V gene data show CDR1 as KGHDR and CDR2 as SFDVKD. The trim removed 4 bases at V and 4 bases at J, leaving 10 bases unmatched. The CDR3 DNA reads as TGTGCCACCAGTGACTTTGCGGGGGGGGATAATTACAATGAGCAGTTCTTC. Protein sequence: CATSDFAGGDNYNEQFF.

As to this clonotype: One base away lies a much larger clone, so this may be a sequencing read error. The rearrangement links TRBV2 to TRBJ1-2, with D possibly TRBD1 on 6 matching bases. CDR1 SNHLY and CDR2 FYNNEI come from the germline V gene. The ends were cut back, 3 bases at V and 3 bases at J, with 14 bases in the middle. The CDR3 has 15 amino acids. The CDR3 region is CASSDGGARYYGYTF. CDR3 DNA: TGTGCCAGCAGTGATGGGGGGGCGCGGTACTATGGCTACACCTTC.

CDR3 sequence: CASKKFQTSGSREQYF. For the CDR3, the DNA is TGTGCCAGCAAAAAATTCCAGACTAGCGGGAGCCGCGAGCAGTACTTC. The gene calls are TRBV2 and TRBJ2-7; 12 bases are a match to TRBD2. V was clipped by 7 bases and J by 6 bases; unmatched bases: 13. In germline, CDR1 is SNHLY, CDR2 FYNNEI. CDR3 length: 16 residues.

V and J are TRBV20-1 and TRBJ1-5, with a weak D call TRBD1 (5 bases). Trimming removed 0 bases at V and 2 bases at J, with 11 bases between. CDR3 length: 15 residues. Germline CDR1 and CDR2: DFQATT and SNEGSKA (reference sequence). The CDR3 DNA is TGCAGTGCTAGAGATTCGATAGGGGGCAATCAGCCCCAGCATTTT. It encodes CSARDSIGGNQPQHF.

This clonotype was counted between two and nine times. CDR3 nucleotides: TGCAGTGCTAGAGATCGACTAGCGCGTGGAACGCAGTATTTT. Its protein product is CSARDRLARGTQYF. V gene TRBV20-1 combines with J gene TRBJ2-3; TRBD2 agrees at 8 bases. The CDR3 has 14 residues. With 0 bases clipped from V and 9 bases from J, the junction kept 8 bases outside the gene matches. Germline V gene lookup returns CDR1 DFQATT and CDR2 SNEGSKA (reference sequence).

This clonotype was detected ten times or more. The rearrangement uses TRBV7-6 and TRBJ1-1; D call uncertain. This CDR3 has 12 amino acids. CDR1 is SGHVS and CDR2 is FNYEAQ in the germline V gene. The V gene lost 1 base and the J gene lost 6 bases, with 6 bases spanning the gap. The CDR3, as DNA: TGTGCCAGCAGCTTAGATGGGGCTGAAGCTTTCTTT. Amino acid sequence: CASSLDGAEAFF.

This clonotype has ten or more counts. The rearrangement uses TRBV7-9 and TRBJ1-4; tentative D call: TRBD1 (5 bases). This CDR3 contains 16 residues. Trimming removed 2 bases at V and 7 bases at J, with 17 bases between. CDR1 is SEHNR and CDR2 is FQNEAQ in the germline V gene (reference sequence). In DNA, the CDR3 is TGTGCCAGCAGCTTACTCTTGGGGCAGGGTGGTGAAAAACTGTTTTTT. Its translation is CASSLLLGQGGEKLFF.

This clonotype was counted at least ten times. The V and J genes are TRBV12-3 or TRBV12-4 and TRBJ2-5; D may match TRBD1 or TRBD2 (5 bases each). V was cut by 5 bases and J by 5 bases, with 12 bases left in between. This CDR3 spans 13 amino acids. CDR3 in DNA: TGTGCCAGCAGTCTGCAGGGAGTGGAGACCCAGTACTTC. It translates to CASSLQGVETQYF.

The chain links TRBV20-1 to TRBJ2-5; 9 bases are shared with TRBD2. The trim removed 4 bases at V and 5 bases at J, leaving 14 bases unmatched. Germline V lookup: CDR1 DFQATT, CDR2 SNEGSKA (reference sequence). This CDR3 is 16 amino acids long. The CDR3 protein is CSAITGLAGNGETQYF. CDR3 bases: TGCAGTGCTATAACCGGGCTAGCGGGGAACGGGGAGACCCAGTACTTC.

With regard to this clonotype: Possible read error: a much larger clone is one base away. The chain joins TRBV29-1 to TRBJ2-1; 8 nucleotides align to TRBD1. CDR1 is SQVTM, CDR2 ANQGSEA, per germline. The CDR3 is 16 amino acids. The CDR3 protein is CSVGGQVGSSSNEQFF. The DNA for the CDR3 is TGCAGCGTTGGGGGACAGGTGGGGAGCTCCTCCAATGAGCAGTTCTTC.

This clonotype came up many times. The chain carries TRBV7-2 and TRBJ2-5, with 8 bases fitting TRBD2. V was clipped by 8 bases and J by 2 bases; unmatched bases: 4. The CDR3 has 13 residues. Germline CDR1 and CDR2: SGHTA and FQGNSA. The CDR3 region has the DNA TGTGCCAGCCAGCGGGGGCCTCAAGAGACCCAGTACTTC. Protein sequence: CASQRGPQETQYF.

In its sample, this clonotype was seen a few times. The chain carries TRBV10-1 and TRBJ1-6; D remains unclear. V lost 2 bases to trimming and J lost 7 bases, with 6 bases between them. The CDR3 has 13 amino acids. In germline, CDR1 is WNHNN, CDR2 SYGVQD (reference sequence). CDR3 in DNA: TGCGCCAGCAGTGAGGGGAGAAATTCACCCCTCCACTTT. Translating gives CASSEGRNSPLHF.

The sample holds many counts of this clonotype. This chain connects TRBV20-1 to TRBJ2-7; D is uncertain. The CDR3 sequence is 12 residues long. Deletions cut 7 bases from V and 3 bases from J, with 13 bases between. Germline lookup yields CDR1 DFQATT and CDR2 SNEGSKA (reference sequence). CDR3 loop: CSVGRVDYEQYF. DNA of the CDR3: TGCAGTGTAGGCAGAGTCGACTACGAGCAGTACTTC.

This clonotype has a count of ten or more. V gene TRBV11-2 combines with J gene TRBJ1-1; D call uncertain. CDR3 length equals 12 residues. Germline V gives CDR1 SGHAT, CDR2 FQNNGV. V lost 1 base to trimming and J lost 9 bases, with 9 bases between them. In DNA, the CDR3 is TGTGCCAGCAGCTTAGCCAGAACCCAAGCTTTCTTT. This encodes CASSLARTQAFF.

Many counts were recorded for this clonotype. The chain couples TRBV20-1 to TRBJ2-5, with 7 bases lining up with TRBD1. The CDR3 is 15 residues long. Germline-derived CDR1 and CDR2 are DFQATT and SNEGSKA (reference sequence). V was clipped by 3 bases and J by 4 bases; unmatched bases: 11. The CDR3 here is CSASPPWTGGETQYF. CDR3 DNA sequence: TGCAGTGCTAGTCCCCCCTGGACAGGAGGAGAGACCCAGTACTTC.

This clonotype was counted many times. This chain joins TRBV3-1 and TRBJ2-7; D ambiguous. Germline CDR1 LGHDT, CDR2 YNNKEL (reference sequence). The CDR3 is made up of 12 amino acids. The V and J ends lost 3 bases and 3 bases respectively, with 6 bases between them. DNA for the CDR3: TGTGCCAGCAGCCATAACTACTACGAGCAGTACTTC. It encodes CASSHNYYEQYF.

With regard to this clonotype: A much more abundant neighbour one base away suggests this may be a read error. CDR3 nucleotides: TGTGCCAGCCGGGATCGGGGAGATAATGAGCAGCTCTTC. Translated: CASRDRGDNEQLF. The rearrangement joins TRBV6-2 or TRBV6-3 to TRBJ2-1, with D possibly matching TRBD2 (5 bases). Germline V gene sequence: CDR1 MNHEY, CDR2 SVGEGT. This CDR3 spans 13 amino acids.

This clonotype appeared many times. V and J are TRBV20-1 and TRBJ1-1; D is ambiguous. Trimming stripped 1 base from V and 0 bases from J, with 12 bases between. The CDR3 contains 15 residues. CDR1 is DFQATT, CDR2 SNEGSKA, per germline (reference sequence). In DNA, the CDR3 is TGCAGTGCTAGAGGTACAGTAGGAATGAACACTGAAGCTTTCTTT. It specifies CSARGTVGMNTEAFF.

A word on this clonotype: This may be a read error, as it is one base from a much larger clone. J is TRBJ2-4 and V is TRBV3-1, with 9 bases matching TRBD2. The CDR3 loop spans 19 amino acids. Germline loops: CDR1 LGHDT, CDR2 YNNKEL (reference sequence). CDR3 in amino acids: CVSSQVRVSGSFSKNIQYF. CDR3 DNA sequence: TGTGTCAGCAGCCAAGTCAGGGTTAGCGGGAGTTTTTCCAAAAACATTCAGTACTTC.

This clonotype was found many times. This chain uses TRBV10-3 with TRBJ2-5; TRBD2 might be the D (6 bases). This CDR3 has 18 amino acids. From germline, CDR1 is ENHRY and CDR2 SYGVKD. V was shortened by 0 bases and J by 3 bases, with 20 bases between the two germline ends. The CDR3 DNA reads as TGTGCCATCAGTGAGTCCCCGACTATCGTTAGCGGCAAAGAGACCCAGTACTTC. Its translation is CAISESPTIVSGKETQYF.

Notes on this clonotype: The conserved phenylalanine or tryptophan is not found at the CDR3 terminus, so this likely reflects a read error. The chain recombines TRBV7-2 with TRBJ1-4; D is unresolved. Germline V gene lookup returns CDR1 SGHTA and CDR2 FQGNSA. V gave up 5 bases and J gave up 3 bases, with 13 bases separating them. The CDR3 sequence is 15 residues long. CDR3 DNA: TGTGCCAGCAGCGCCCTGGCTGGGGCTAATGAAAAACTGTTTCTT. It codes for CASSALAGANEKLFL.

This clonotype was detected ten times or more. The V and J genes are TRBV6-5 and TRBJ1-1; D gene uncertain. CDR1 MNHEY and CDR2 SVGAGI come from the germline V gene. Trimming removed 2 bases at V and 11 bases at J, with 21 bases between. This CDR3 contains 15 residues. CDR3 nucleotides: TGTGCCAGCAGTTACAGGGATGGTGGTCGGCCGGTGGCTTTCTTT. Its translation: CASSYRDGGRPVAFF.

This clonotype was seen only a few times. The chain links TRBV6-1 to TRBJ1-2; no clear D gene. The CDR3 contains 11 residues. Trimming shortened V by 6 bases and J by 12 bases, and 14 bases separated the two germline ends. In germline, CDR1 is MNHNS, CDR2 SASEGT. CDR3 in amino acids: CASRTKGSDTF. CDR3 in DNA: TGTGCCAGCAGAACAAAAGGCTCTGACACCTTC.

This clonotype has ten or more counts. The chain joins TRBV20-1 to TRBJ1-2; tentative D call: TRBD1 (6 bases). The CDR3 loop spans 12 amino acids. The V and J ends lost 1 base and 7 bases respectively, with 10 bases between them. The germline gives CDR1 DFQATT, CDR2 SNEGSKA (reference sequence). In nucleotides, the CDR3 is TGCAGTGCTAGAGTTGGGGGGCTTGGCTACACCTTC. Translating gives CSARVGGLGYTF.